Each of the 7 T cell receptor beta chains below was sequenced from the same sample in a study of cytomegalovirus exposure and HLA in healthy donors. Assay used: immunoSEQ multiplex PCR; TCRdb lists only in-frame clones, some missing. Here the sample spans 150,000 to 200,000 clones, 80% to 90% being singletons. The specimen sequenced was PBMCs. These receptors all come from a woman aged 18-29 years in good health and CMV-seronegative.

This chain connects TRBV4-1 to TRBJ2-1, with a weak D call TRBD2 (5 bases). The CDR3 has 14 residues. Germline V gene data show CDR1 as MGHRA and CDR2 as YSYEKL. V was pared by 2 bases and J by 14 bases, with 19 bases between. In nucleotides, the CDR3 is TGCGCCAGCAGCCAACCCCGGGATCCCAGTCCGGAGTTCTTC. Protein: CASSQPRDPSPEFF.

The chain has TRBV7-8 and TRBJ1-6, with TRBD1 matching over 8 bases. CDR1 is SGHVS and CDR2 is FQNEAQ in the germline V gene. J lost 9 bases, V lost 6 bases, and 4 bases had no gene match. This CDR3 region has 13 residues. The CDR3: CASSSGQGSPLHF. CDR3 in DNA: TGTGCCAGCAGTTCAGGACAGGGTTCACCCCTCCACTTT. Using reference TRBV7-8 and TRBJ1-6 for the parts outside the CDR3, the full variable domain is GAGVSQSPRYKVAKRGQDVALRCDPISGHVSLFWYQQALGQGPEFLTYFQNEAQLDKSGLPSDRFFAERPEGSVSTLKIQRTQQEDSAVYLCASSSGQGSPLHFGNGTRLTVT.

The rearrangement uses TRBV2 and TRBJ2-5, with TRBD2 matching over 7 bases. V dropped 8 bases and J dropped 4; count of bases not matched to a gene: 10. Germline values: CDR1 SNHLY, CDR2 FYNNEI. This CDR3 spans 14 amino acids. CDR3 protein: CASEGGRGVETQYF. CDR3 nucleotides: TGTGCCAGCGAAGGCGGACGGGGGGTAGAGACCCAGTACTTC.

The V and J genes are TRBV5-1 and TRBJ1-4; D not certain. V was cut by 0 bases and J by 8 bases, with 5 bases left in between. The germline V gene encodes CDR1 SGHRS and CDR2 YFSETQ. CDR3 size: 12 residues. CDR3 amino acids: CASSLDTEKLFF. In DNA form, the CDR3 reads TGCGCCAGCAGCTTGGATACAGAAAAACTGTTTTTT. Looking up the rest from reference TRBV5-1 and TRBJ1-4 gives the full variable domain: KAGVTQTPRYLIKTRGQQVTLSCSPISGHRSVSWYQQTPGQGLQFLFEYFSETQRNKGNFPGRFSGRQFSNSRSEMNVSTLELGDSALYLCASSLDTEKLFFGSGTQLSVL.

CDR3 nucleotide sequence: TGTGCTAGTGGTTTGGTACGAGGGTCCCACGAGCAGTACTTC. Protein: CASGLVRGSHEQYF. The V gene is TRBV12-5, the J gene TRBJ2-7, with D maybe TRBD2 (5 bases). Per germline, CDR1 LGHNT and CDR2 FRNRAP. The CDR3 extends over 14 amino acids. Trimming stripped 0 bases from V and 5 bases from J, with 11 bases between. The full variable domain, rest sourced from reference TRBV12-5 and TRBJ2-7, is DARVTQTPRHKVTEMGQEVTMRCQPILGHNTVFWYRQTMMQGLELLAYFRNRAPLDDSGMPKDRFSAEMPDATLATLKIQPSEPRDSAVYFCASGLVRGSHEQYFGPGTRLTVT.

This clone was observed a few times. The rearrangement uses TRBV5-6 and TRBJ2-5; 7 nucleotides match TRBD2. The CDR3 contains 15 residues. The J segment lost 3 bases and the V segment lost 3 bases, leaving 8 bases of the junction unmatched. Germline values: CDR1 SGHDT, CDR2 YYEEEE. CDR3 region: CASSSLASGKETQYF. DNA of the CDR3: TGTGCCAGCAGCTCCCTGGCTAGCGGAAAAGAGACCCAGTACTTC.

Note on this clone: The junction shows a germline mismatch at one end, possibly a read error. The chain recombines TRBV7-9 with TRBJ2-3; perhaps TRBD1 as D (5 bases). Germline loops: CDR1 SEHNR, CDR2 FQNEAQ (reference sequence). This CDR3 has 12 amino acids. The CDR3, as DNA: TGTGCCAGCAGCTTTCCGACAGATATGCAGTATTTT. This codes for CASSFPTDMQYF.